This T cell receptor beta chain was sequenced in a study of CD8 T cells in ankylosing spondylitis. It was by quantitative 5'-RACE with molecular barcodes that TCR beta libraries were made. TCRdb reprocessed the 5' RACE reads via MiXCR and lists one record per CDR3 protein. Among 220,000 or so distinct CDR3 sequences, about 10% were seen once, and the ten largest hold about a fifth. Trimming at V came to 4 bases and at J to 0 bases, leaving 5 bases not matched to a gene. This CDR3 comprises 17 residues. Germline lookup yields CDR1 ENHRY and CDR2 SYGVKD. Study-level points and caveats: Reported data indicate significant enrichment of disease-linked clones within matched ankylosing spondylitis synovial fluid.

This clonotype was detected a few times. Its antigen is unidentified. The sequenced sample was blood, either unsorted or a sorted T cell fraction (not recorded which). The chain joins TRBV10-3 to TRBJ1-5; 11 bases are shared with TRBD1. This sequence was found in a male donor with ankylosing spondylitis or in good health (not recorded which). This chain's CDR3 is CAISAGTGGYSNQPQHF. The CDR3 DNA reads TGTGCCATCAGTGCCGGGACAGGGGGGTATAGCAATCAGCCCCAGCATTTT.